The rows below give T cell receptor beta chains drawn from one sample of a study of blood T cells in healthy people across ages. MiXCR was run by TCRdb on the 5' RACE reads, yielding one entry per CDR3 protein. The sample lists about 600,000 distinct CDR3 sequences; 45% to 55% were seen once. The sample was blood. These receptors were obtained from an elderly man in good health. The CDR3 runs from the conserved cysteine through the conserved F or W. A D gene is named only where the DNA matches it firmly. Some rows mark clone size as missing; the rest say once, few, many or name a class of expanded clone.

d_call,j_call,clone_size,v_call,cdr3_aa,cdr3_nt
TRBD2,TRBJ2-5,few,TRBV12-3/TRBV12-4,CASSLSGGPGAQYF,TGTGCCAGCAGTTTAAGCGGGGGGCCGGGGGCCCAGTACTTC
NA,TRBJ2-5,NA,TRBV20-1,CSARVTRQETQYF,TGCAGTGCTAGGGTTACTAGGCAAGAGACCCAGTACTTC
NA,TRBJ1-5,NA,TRBV20-1,CSARDPANQPQHF,TGCAGTGCTAGAGATCCGGCTAATCAGCCCCAGCATTTT
NA,TRBJ1-2,few,TRBV20-1,CSAGDSGGSNYGYTF,TGCAGTGCTGGGGACTCAGGAGGGTCTAACTATGGCTACACCTTC
TRBD2,TRBJ2-7,few,TRBV7-2,CASSNGGIYEQYF,TGTGCCAGCAGCAACGGGGGGATCTACGAGCAGTACTTC
TRBD1,TRBJ1-2,NA,TRBV5-1,CASSTGTAKNYGYTF,TGCGCCAGCAGCACCGGGACAGCAAAAAACTATGGCTACACCTTC
TRBD1,TRBJ2-5,few,TRBV25-1,CASSELDRGQETQYF,TGTGCCAGCAGTGAATTGGACAGGGGTCAAGAGACCCAGTACTTC
TRBD1,TRBJ2-7,NA,TRBV5-1,CASSPERQGSYEQYF,TGCGCCAGCAGCCCGGAACGACAGGGCTCCTACGAGCAGTACTTC
NA,TRBJ1-2,NA,TRBV15,CATSTPRGAGLTYGYTF,TGTGCCACCAGCACTCCCAGGGGCGCTGGATTAACCTATGGCTACACCTTC
NA,TRBJ1-5,NA,TRBV4-2,CASSQDGLGNQPQHF,TGTGCCAGCAGCCAAGATGGGTTGGGCAATCAGCCCCAGCATTTT
NA,TRBJ1-2,NA,TRBV6-6,CAGSAQGNYGYTF,TGTGCCGGCAGTGCGCAGGGTAACTATGGCTACACCTTC
NA,TRBJ1-2,NA,TRBV4-1,CASSLDPASYGYTF,TGCGCCAGCAGCCTAGACCCTGCTAGCTATGGCTACACCTTC
TRBD1,TRBJ2-1,NA,TRBV29-1,CSVPGTGGNEQFF,TGCAGCGTTCCCGGGACAGGGGGAAATGAGCAGTTCTTC
TRBD1,TRBJ1-1,NA,TRBV6-1,CASSVNGQGITEAFF,TGTGCCAGCAGTGTAAATGGACAGGGGATAACTGAAGCTTTCTTT
NA,TRBJ2-2,few,TRBV7-2,CASSLQGTGELFF,TGTGCCAGCAGCTTACAGGGGACCGGGGAGCTGTTTTTT
NA,TRBJ2-1,NA,TRBV20-1,CSASMVNEQFF,TGCAGTGCTAGTATGGTCAATGAGCAGTTCTTC
TRBD2,TRBJ2-1,NA,TRBV11-2,CASSFRPTAGVLRRAYNEQFF,TGTGCCAGCAGCTTCCGCCCTACGGCGGGAGTCTTGCGGCGGGCCTACAATGAGCAGTTCTTC
NA,TRBJ1-4,NA,TRBV5-1,CASSSQGGRKKLFF,TGCGCCAGCAGCTCACAGGGAGGTCGTAAAAAACTGTTTTTT
NA,TRBJ1-6,once,TRBV7-8,CASSLSAYNSPLHF,TGTGCCAGCAGCCTCAGTGCCTATAATTCACCCCTCCACTTT
NA,TRBJ2-7,NA,TRBV7-2,CASSLWALYEQYF,TGTGCCAGCAGCCTCTGGGCCCTCTACGAGCAGTACTTC
NA,TRBJ2-1,few,TRBV18,CASSPGTYEQFF,TGTGCCAGCTCACCCGGGACTTATGAGCAGTTCTTC
NA,TRBJ2-3,once,TRBV20-1,CSARDLERKSTDTQYF,TGCAGTGCTAGAGATCTAGAGCGGAAGTCCACAGATACGCAGTATTTT
NA,TRBJ2-1,NA,TRBV7-2,CASSLDHNEQFF,TGTGCCAGCAGCTTAGACCACAATGAGCAGTTCTTC
NA,TRBJ2-7,few,TRBV9,CASSDGRSLDEQYF,TGTGCCAGCAGCGATGGACGGAGTTTGGACGAGCAGTACTTC
TRBD1,TRBJ2-1,NA,TRBV5-6,CASTFGVTGGRSSYNEQFF,TGTGCCAGCACCTTCGGGGTCACAGGGGGCCGAAGCTCCTACAATGAGCAGTTCTTC
NA,TRBJ2-1,few,TRBV9,CASSSSDSGSYNEQFF,TGTGCCAGCAGCTCCTCCGATAGCGGATCCTACAATGAGCAGTTCTTC
TRBD2,TRBJ2-1,NA,TRBV6-2/TRBV6-3,CASSDGLAGVLREQFF,TGTGCCAGCAGTGACGGACTAGCGGGAGTGTTAAGGGAGCAGTTCTTC
TRBD1,TRBJ2-3,NA,TRBV6-6,CASSFPGQLGTDTQYF,TGTGCCAGCAGCTTTCCGGGACAGCTGGGCACAGATACGCAGTATTTT